Below, one TCR beta chain is given with its context. Antigen specificity is unknown. This record belongs to a study of PD-1 blockade in mismatch repair-deficient tumors. Study information: All were previously treated, progressing patients with approximately 12 mismatch repair-deficient cancer types.

PCR or immunohistochemistry showed mismatch repair deficiency in every enrolled patient. V trimming: 4 bases; J trimming: 6 bases; junction bases outside the gene matches: 18. Germline lookup yields CDR1 SGHAT and CDR2 FQNNGV. CDR3 size: 18 residues. Sequenced by immunoSEQ multiplex PCR; TCRdb stores in-frame clones only, minus some. The sample records around 48,000 clones, around 80% being singletons. Study outcomes and limitations: Tumor-resident clones, often undetectable pretreatment in blood, expanded then contracted after pembrolizumab.

This rearrangement joins TRBV11-2 to TRBJ2-1; 7 bases align to TRBD1. This sequence originates from an adult with mismatch repair-deficient cancer. Sequencing was performed on peripheral blood, taken 4 weeks after starting pembrolizumab. This CDR3 reads CASSSLGVPGQRLNEQFF. CDR3 in DNA: TGTGCCAGCAGCTCCCTCGGGGTCCCGGGACAGAGGCTCAATGAGCAGTTCTTC.